This is a list of T cell receptor beta chains from one sample in a study of shared clonotypes between healthy human individuals. Profiling relied on immunoSEQ multiplex PCR, and the TCRdb table lists in-frame clones only, not all of them. In the table there are approximately 500,000 clones, over 70% of which are singletons. The sequencing sample was made of PBMCs. These receptors all come from a woman in her forties in good health. Some clones in this sample may be carry-over from other donors' samples. Both conserved end residues are part of each CDR3. Fields, in order: V gene, J gene, CDR3 protein.

TRBV10-1,TRBJ1-1,CASSTGRGTEAFF
TRBV5-6,TRBJ2-7,CASSLRPGTFYEQYF
TRBV2,TRBJ2-3,CASSVGTDTQYF
TRBV28,TRBJ2-7,CASSRAGQGLYEQYF
TRBV18,TRBJ2-7,CASSPDRGQYF
TRBV5-1,TRBJ1-3,CASSLQGLNGNTIYF
TRBV2,TRBJ1-1,CASGQGAFRTEAFF
TRBV27,TRBJ1-1,CASSLYSGAGGAFF
TRBV10-2,TRBJ1-3,CASSTTGGSGNTIYF
TRBV4-3,TRBJ1-1,CASSQERQSLETFF
TRBV28,TRBJ1-1,CASSAQTGGTEAFF
TRBV7-9,TRBJ2-1,CASRLGLAEANEQFF
TRBV6-5,TRBJ2-3,CASSIGTRIGNTQYF
TRBV29-1,TRBJ2-7,CSVEGAGAEQYF
TRBV7-9,TRBJ2-3,CASSLVRTSTDTQYF